Listed below are T cell receptor beta chains from one sample, sequenced in a study of blood T cell repertoires in COVID-19. Sequencing was performed with immunoSEQ multiplex PCR; in TCRdb, only in-frame clones are kept and a portion is missing. The sample yields more than 450,000 clones, around 90% seen once. The sample taken for sequencing was PBMCs or T cells enriched from blood (not recorded which). The receptors shown here come from a woman between 18 and 30 years old who had recovered from COVID-19. Each CDR3 is given with its conserved first and last residue.

v_gene	j_gene	CDR3aa
TRBV19	TRBJ1-3	CASSSWETGNTIYF
TRBV6-5	TRBJ2-7	CASSYQQRSEQYF
TRBV27	TRBJ1-2	CASSLSVGGDYGYTF
TRBV5-1	TRBJ2-5	CASSYEQGAQETQYF
TRBV30	TRBJ2-1	CAGWGLAGLRYNEQFF
TRBV5-1	TRBJ1-2	CASSLGSGGLDYGYTF
TRBV10-3	TRBJ1-5	CAISESAANQPQHF
TRBV30	TRBJ1-5	CAWSGGQSYQPQHF
TRBV4-2	TRBJ2-5	CASSHGLADYQETQYF
TRBV3-1/TRBV3-2	.	CASSHFTDGGINEQFF
TRBV4-1	TRBJ1-6	CASSQAGYNSPLHF
TRBV7-9	TRBJ1-2	CASSYRDRGGSFGYTF
TRBV19	TRBJ1-1	CASTIGRQGNTEAFF
TRBV7-6	TRBJ1-2	CASSPTGSVDGYTF
TRBV11-2	TRBJ2-5	CASSFVLAGGSQETQYF
TRBV4-1	TRBJ2-3	CASSHGRLAGSTDTQYF
TRBV27	TRBJ2-3	CASSFGGTDTQYF
TRBV19	TRBJ1-5	CASSALTGIRGNQPQHF
TRBV4-1	TRBJ2-3	CASSQGITEQSTDTQYF
TRBV5-4	TRBJ2-3	CASSPQLADTQYF
TRBV6-5	TRBJ1-5	CASSYGGDSNQPQHF
TRBV12-3/TRBV12-4	TRBJ1-5	CASSLDSQPQHF
TRBV28	TRBJ1-6	CASNTGNSPLHF
TRBV9	TRBJ2-1	CASSVGLAGHNEQFF
TRBV2	TRBJ2-5	CASSEAPRASRRETQYF
TRBV28	TRBJ1-1	CASSFGTEAFF
TRBV5-1	TRBJ1-4	CASRETTNEKLFF
TRBV30	TRBJ1-2	CAWRKAGVLNYGYTF
TRBV11-3	TRBJ2-6	CASSLAAGANVLTF
TRBV12-5	TRBJ2-1	CASGPGVSYNEQFF
TRBV7-9	TRBJ1-1	CASRSLAGRTEAFF
TRBV4-1	TRBJ1-2	CASSQDGTGSGYTF
TRBV30	TRBJ2-3	CAWRDRTSGTLKF
TRBV4-1	TRBJ2-4	CASSPGLAGVQLHIQYF
TRBV27	TRBJ2-2	CASSLRSHRVVTGELFF
TRBV5-1	TRBJ1-2	CASQGQGYGYTF
TRBV29-1	TRBJ2-1	CSVGKQMLGEQFF